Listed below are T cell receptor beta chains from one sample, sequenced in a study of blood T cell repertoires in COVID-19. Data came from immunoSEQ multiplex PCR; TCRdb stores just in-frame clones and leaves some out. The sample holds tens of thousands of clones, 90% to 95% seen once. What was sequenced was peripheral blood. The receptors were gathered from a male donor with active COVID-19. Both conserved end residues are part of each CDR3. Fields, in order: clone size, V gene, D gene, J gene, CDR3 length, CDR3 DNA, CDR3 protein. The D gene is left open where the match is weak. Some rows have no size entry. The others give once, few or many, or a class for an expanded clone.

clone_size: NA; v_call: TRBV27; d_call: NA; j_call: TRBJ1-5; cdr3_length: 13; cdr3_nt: TGTGCCATCTCGGGAGGGATAGGTCAGCCCCAGCATTTT; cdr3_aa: CAISGGIGQPQHF
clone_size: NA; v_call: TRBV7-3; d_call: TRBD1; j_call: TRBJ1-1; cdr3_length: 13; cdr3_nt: TGTGCCAGCAGCCCGCGACAGGGAACTGAAGCTTTCTTT; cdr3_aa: CASSPRQGTEAFF
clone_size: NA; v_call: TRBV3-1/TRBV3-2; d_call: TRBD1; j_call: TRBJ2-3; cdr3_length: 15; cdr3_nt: TGTGCCAGCAGCCGACAGGGGGGAAGCACAGATACGCAGTATTTT; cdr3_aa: CASSRQGGSTDTQYF
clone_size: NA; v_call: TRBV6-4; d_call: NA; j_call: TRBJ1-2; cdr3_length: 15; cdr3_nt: TGTGCCAGCAGTCCTCAAGGACAGAGTAACTATGGCTACACCTTC; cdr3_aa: CASSPQGQSNYGYTF
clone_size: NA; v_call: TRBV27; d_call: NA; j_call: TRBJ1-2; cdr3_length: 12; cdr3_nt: TGTGCCAGCAGCACAGGTTTGGGGGGCTACACCTTC; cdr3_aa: CASSTGLGGYTF
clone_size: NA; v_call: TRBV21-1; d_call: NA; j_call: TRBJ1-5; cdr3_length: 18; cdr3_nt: TGTGCCAGCAGCAAAAAAGAGGGGACAGCAGTAAGCAATCAGCCCCAGCATTTT; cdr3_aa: CASSKKEGTAVSNQPQHF
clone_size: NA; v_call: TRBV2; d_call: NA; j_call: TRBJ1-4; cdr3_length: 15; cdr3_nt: TGTGCCAGCAGTGAAGCGAGCCGACGGGCGGGAAAACTGTTTTTT; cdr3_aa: CASSEASRRAGKLFF
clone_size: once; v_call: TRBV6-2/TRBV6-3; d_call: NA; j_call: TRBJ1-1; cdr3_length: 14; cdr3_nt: TGTGCCAGCAGTTACAGGCGTACGGGCACTGAAGCTTTCTTT; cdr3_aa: CASSYRRTGTEAFF
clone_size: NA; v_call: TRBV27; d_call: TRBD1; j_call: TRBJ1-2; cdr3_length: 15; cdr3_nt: TGTGCCAGCAGTTTAATGGACAGGGGATTAAGTGGCTACACCTTC; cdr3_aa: CASSLMDRGLSGYTF
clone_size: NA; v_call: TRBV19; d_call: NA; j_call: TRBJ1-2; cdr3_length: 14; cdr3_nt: TGTGCCAGTAGTGCGGGACTGCTGAACTATGGCTACACCTTC; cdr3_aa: CASSAGLLNYGYTF
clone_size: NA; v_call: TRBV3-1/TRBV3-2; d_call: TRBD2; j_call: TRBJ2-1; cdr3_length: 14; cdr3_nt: TGTGCCAGCAGCCGGGACGGGGGGTGGGATGAGCAGTTCTTC; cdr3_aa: CASSRDGGWDEQFF
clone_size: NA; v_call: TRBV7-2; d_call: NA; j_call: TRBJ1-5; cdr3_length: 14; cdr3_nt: TGTGCCAGCAGCTTAGTGCGGGTCAATCAGCCCCAGCATTTT; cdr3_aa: CASSLVRVNQPQHF
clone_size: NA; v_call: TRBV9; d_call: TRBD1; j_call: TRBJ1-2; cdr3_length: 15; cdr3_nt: TGTGCCAGCAGCGTAGATGCAGGGGGATTCTATGGCTACACCTTC; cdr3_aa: CASSVDAGGFYGYTF
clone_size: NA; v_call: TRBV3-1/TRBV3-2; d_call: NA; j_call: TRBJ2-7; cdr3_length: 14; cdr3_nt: TGTGCCAGCAGCCAGACAGGAATTCGGGTCGAGCAGTACTTC; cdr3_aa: CASSQTGIRVEQYF
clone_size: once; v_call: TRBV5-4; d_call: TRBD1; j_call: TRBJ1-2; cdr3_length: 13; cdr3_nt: TGTGCCAGCAGCTTACAGGGGATCGGCGGCTACACCTTC; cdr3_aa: CASSLQGIGGYTF
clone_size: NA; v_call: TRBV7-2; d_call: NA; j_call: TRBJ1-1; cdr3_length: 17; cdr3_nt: TGTGCCAGCAGCTTAGCGCTCATCGGGGGGAGGAACACTGAAGCTTTCTTT; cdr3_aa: CASSLALIGGRNTEAFF
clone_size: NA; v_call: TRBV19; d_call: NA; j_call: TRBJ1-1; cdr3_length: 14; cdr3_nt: TGTGCCAGTAGTATAGAGGGCAGGAACACTGAAGCTTTCTTT; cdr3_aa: CASSIEGRNTEAFF
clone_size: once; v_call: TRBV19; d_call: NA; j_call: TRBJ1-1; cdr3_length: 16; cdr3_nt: TGTGCCAGTAGTATAGATGGAGGTCCGGTGGAGACTGAAGCTTTCTTT; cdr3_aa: CASSIDGGPVETEAFF
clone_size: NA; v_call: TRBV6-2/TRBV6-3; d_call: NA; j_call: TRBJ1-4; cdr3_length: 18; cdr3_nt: TGTGCCAGCAGTTACGTTGGGGGCCGATCCGCAACTAATGAAAAACTGTTTTTT; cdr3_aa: CASSYVGGRSATNEKLFF
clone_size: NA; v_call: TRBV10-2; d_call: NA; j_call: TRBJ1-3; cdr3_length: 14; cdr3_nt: TGCGCCAGCAGTGAATCGGGGGGCGGAAACACCATATATTTT; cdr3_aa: CASSESGGGNTIYF
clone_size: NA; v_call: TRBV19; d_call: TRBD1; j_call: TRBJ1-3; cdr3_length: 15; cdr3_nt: TGTGCCAGTAGTACTACCGGGACAGGAAGAAACACCATATATTTT; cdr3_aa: CASSTTGTGRNTIYF
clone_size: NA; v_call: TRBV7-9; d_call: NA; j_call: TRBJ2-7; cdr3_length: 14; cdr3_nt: TGTGCCGTTCTGCCGAGCGGTGGCTCCTACGAGCAGTACTTC; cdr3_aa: CAVLPSGGSYEQYF
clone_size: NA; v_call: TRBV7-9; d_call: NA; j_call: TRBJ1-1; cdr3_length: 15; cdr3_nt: TGTGCCAGCAGCTTAGCGACAGGTACCTACACTGAAGCTTTCTTT; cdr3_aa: CASSLATGTYTEAFF
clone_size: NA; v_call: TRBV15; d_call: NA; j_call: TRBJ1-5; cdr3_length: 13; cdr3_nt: TGTGCCACCAGCAGACGGGTGGAACAGCCCCAGCATTTT; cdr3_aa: CATSRRVEQPQHF
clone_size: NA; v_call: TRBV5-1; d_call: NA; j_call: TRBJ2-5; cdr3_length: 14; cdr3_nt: TGCGCCAGCAGCTTAGAGACGGGGGAGGAGACCCAGTACTTC; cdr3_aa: CASSLETGEETQYF
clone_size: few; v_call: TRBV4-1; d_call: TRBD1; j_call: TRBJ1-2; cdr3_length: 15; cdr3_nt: TGCGCCAGCAGCCAAGAGGCAGGGGGCGGCTATGGCTACACCTTC; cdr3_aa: CASSQEAGGGYGYTF
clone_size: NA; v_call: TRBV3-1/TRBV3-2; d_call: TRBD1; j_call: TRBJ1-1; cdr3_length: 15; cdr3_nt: TGTGCCAGCAGGTATGGCTGGGGGACAGACACTGAAGCTTTCTTT; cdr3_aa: CASRYGWGTDTEAFF
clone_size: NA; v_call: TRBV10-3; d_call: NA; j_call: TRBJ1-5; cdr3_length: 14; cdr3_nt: TGTGCCATCAGACCAGGGTCCCTAAATCAGCCCCAGCATTTT; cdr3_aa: CAIRPGSLNQPQHF
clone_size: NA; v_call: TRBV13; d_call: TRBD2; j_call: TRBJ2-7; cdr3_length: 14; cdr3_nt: TGTGCCAGCAGCTTGACTAGCGGGGTCTACGAGCAGTACTTC; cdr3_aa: CASSLTSGVYEQYF